This T cell receptor (beta chain) was identified in a study of T cells in localized non-small cell lung cancer. Study-wide results and caveats: Higher T cell density in the blood was associated with longer overall survival, whereas higher adjacent-lung clonality associated with shorter survival. In adjacent lung appeared a median around 60 of the top 100 tumor clones. It was uninvolved adjacent lung that showed the highest T cell clonality, exceeding tumor. Multi-region tumor sequencing was not done, so intratumor heterogeneity could not be excluded.

Libraries were prepared by immunoSEQ multiplex PCR; TCRdb keeps only in-frame clonotypes and omits some of them. Here the sample spans roughly 27,000 clones, 92% being singletons. With regard to this clone: The target antigen is unknown.

Germline V gene sequence: CDR1 SGHTA, CDR2 FQGNSA. The CDR3 sequence is 13 residues long. Trimming left V 2 bases short and J 10 bases short, with 12 bases between. The sample here was peripheral blood mononuclear cells, taken before any cancer treatment. The sequence came from a woman aged 40 to 75 with stage III lung adenocarcinoma. The chain has TRBV7-2 and TRBJ2-1, with D perhaps assigned TRBD1 or TRBD2 (6 bases each). CDR3 region: CASSLKGGWEQFF. CDR3 nucleotides: TGTGCCAGCAGCTTAAAAGGGGGGTGGGAGCAGTTCTTC.